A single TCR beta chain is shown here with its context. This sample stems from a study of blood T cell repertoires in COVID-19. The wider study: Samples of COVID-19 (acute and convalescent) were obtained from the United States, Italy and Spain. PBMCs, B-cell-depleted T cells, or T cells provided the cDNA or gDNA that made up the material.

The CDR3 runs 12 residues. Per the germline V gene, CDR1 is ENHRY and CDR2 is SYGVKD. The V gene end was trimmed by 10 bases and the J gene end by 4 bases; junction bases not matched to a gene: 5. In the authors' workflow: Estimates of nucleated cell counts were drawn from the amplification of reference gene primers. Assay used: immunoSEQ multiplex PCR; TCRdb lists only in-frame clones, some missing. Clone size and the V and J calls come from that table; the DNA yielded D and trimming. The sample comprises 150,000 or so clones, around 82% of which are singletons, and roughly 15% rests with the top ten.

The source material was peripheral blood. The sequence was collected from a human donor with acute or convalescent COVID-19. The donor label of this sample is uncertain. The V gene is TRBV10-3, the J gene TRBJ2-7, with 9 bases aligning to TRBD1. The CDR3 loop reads CATRQGEYEQYF. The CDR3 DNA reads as TGTGCCACCCGACAGGGGGAGTACGAGCAGTACTTC.